This T cell receptor (beta chain) comes out of a study of PD-1 blockade in classical Hodgkin lymphoma. Across the whole study: Patients were treated with nivolumab at 3 mg/kg, and this was given intravenously every 2 weeks. Findings of the study overall: A reduction in baseline TCR diversity was reportedly seen in newly diagnosed patients relative to healthy donors. The diversity seen at baseline in complete responders resembled that of newly diagnosed patients. The CD4+ diversity rise by C4D1 was clearest in complete responders.

The assay was immunoSEQ multiplex PCR, and TCRdb's table has in-frame clones only and misses some. The data show 110,000 or so clones, around nine tenths seen once. Time point reported: cycle 4 day 1 (C4D1), after six to seven weeks of nivolumab. Every patient was affected by relapse after autologous stem cell transplantation, while exposure to brentuximab vedotin was not uniform. Germline-derived CDR1 and CDR2 are LNHDA and SQIVND (reference sequence). This CDR3 contains 16 residues. The V end was cut by 3 bases, the J end by 0 bases, with 11 bases between. Of note for this clone: Its antigen is still unknown.

The rearrangement uses TRBV19 and TRBJ1-4; D remains unclear. The origin of this receptor is a human donor with classical Hodgkin lymphoma. Sequenced here: peripheral blood mononuclear cells (PBMCs), sampled before the fourth cycle of nivolumab. This CDR3 is CASSISAKATNEKLFF. As DNA, the CDR3 is TGTGCCAGTAGTATCTCAGCAAAGGCAACTAATGAAAAACTGTTTTTT. Variable domain in full (rest from reference TRBV19 and TRBJ1-4): DGGITQSPKYLFRKEGQNVTLSCEQNLNHDAMYWYRQDPGQGLRLIYYSQIVNDFQKGDIAEGYSVSREKKESFPLTVTSAQKNPTAFYLCASSISAKATNEKLFFGSGTQLSVL.